This entry lists 6 T cell receptor beta chains sequenced from one sample in a study of T cell clonotyping in hematopoietic cell transplantation. Using immunoSEQ multiplex PCR, the repertoire was profiled, and TCRdb retains in-frame clones only, with some absent. Here the sample spans roughly 4,100 clones, approximately 95% being singletons. The sample was PBMCs, taken 30 days after allogeneic stem cell transplant. The source of these receptors is a male patient between 45 and 60 years old who had an allogeneic stem cell transplant from a related donor, so the T cells may come from the graft donor. Some clones in this sample may be carry-over from other donors' samples.

The gene calls are TRBV5-4 and TRBJ2-7; 7 nucleotides agree with TRBD1. J gave up 8 bases and V 2 bases, and 13 bases lay outside the gene matches. Germline-derived CDR1 and CDR2 are SGHNT and YYREEE (reference sequence). The length of the CDR3 is 15 residues. The CDR3: CASSFGERQGNKQYF. The CDR3, as DNA: TGTGCCAGCAGCTTTGGCGAGCGACAGGGCAACAAGCAGTACTTC.

The chain has TRBV6-6 and TRBJ1-2; D gene unclear. Germline assignment: CDR1 MNHNY and CDR2 SVGAGI (reference sequence). V was clipped by 0 bases and J by 8 bases, with 7 bases between them. The CDR3 totals 12 residues. In DNA form, the CDR3 reads TGTGCCAGCAGTTACTCGGAGGGCGGCTACACCTTC. Its translation is CASSYSEGGYTF.

For this clone: A junction end diverges from the germline sequence, so it may reflect a read error. The chain links TRBV11-2 to TRBJ2-1, with 14 bases fitting TRBD2. The CDR3 runs 20 residues. Germline-derived CDR1 and CDR2 are SGHAT and FQNNGV. The CDR3 DNA follows: TGTGCCAGCAGCGTAGACCCTGAAAGACTAGCGGGAGGGCCCGGGGATGAGCAGTTCTTC. It is translated as CASSVDPERLAGGPGDEQFF.

The CDR3 sequence is CASSLNTGGGDTQYF. CDR3 bases: TGTGCCAGCAGCTTAAACACAGGGGGGGGAGATACGCAGTATTTT. This sequence joins TRBV11-2 and TRBJ2-3; tentatively, D is TRBD1 (8 bases). The CDR3 covers 15 residues. Per the germline V gene, CDR1 is SGHAT and CDR2 is FQNNGV. Trimming removed 2 bases at V and 5 bases at J, with 14 bases between. Full variable domain (outside the CDR3, taken from reference TRBV11-2 and TRBJ2-3): EAGVAQSPRYKIIEKRQSVAFWCNPISGHATLYWYQQILGQGPKLLIQFQNNGVVDDSQLPKDRFSAERLKGVDSTLKIQPAKLEDSAVYLCASSLNTGGGDTQYFGPGTRLTVL.

The gene calls are TRBV7-2 and TRBJ1-2; D remains ambiguous. Trimming stripped 5 bases from V and 2 bases from J, with 15 bases between. The CDR3 is 15 amino acids. Per the germline V gene, CDR1 is SGHTA and CDR2 is FQGNSA. DNA for the CDR3: TGTGCCAGCAGCCCGGGGATGCGAATAAACTATGGCTACACCTTC. It translates to CASSPGMRINYGYTF. Full variable domain (rest looked up from reference TRBV7-2 and TRBJ1-2): GAGVSQSPSNKVTEKGKDVELRCDPISGHTALYWYRQSLGQGLEFLIYFQGNSAPDKSGLPSDRFSAERTGGSVSTLTIQRTQQEDSAVYLCASSPGMRINYGYTFGSGTRLTVV.

V and J are TRBV9 and TRBJ2-2; D is unclear. Germline V gene sequence: CDR1 SGDLS, CDR2 YYNGEE. The CDR3 loop spans 16 amino acids. With 1 base removed from V and 3 bases from J, the gap between germline ends came to 13 bases. The CDR3 nucleotides read TGTGCCAGCAGCGTATCCCTTGGGAAGGACACCGGGGAGCTGTTTTTT. This gives the protein CASSVSLGKDTGELFF.